This T cell receptor beta chain was captured by sequencing in a study of blood T cell repertoires in COVID-19. At the level of the study: Sites in the United States, Italy and Spain provided acute and convalescent COVID-19 samples. T cells, B-cell-depleted T cells, or PBMCs supplied cDNA or gDNA.

Followed longitudinally, the Seattle patients had been enrolled during active infection. CDR3 length: 14 residues. Original processing methods: Quantification of nucleated cells was approximated via reference gene primer amplification. Measured with immunoSEQ multiplex PCR; TCRdb has only the in-frame clones, and not every one. V and J calls and clone size follow that table, whereas D and trimming were derived from the DNA. The sample includes 250,000 or so clones, about nine tenths of them seen just once. The sequenced material came from peripheral blood. This TCR derives from a woman aged 25 to 39 with COVID-19, enrolled during active disease. The rearrangement uses TRBV21-1 and TRBJ2-7; the D call of TRBD1 is as the table states it, not checked on the DNA. TRBV21-1 is a documented pseudogene. CDR3 in amino acids: CASSETGSSYEQYV. As DNA, the CDR3 is TGTGCCAGCAGCGAGACAGGTAGCTCCTACGAGCAGTACGTC.